The present T cell receptor beta chain was sequenced within a study of blood T cell repertoires in COVID-19. About the research overall: The United States, Italy and Spain were the sources of the acute and convalescent COVID-19 samples. Sources were T cells, B-cell-depleted T cells, or PBMCs; the material itself was cDNA or gDNA.

There are 16 residues in the CDR3. V was pared by 5 bases and J by 1 base, with 5 bases of the junction left unmatched. The V gene's germline CDR1 is SEHNR and CDR2 FQNEAQ (reference sequence). As processed by the authors: Using reference gene primer amplification, nucleated cell counts were estimated. Produced via immunoSEQ multiplex PCR; TCRdb's table is partial and in-frame only. V and J calls and clone size are given by that table; D and trimming were obtained from the DNA. This table has roughly 30,000 clones, 80% to 85% appearing once. The rearrangement links TRBV7-9 to TRBJ2-1; 10 nucleotides match TRBD2. This clonotype was obtained from a man older than 75 with active COVID-19. Sequenced input: peripheral blood. CDR3 in DNA: TGTGCCAGCAGCCTTAGCGGGGGGAGATCCTACAATGAGCAGTTCTTC. It specifies CASSLSGGRSYNEQFF.